This T cell receptor (beta chain) was captured by sequencing in a study of blood T cell repertoires in COVID-19. CDR3 length equals 11 residues. The repertoire was sequenced with immunoSEQ multiplex PCR; TCRdb's copy has only in-frame clones and lacks some. The sample carries approximately 23,000 clones, roughly 87% recorded once. This sequence joins TRBV21-1 and TRBJ2-5; the table's D call of TRBD2 was not tested on the DNA. TRBV21-1 is a pseudogene. Sequencing was done on a sample of peripheral blood. The sequence was collected from a man between 65 and 85 years old with acute or convalescent COVID-19. DNA for the CDR3: TGTGCCATACCCTCGGGGGGGACCCAGTACTTC. Its protein product is CAIPSGGTQYF.